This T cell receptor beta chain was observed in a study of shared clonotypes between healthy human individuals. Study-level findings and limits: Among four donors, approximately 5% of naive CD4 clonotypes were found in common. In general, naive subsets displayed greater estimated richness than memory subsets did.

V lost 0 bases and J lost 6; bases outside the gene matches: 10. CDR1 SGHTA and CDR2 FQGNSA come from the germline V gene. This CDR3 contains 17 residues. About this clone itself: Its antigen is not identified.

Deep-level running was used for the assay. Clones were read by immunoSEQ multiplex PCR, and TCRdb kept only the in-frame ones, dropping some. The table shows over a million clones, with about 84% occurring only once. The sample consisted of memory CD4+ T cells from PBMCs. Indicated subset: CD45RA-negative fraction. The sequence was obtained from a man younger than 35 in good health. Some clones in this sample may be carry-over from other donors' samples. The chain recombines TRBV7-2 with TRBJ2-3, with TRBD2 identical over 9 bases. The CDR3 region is CASSLALLAGPSDTQYF. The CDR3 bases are TGTGCCAGCAGCTTAGCTTTGCTAGCGGGGCCGTCCGATACGCAGTATTTT.